Listed below are T cell receptor beta chains from one sample, sequenced in a study of cytomegalovirus exposure and HLA in healthy donors. Data came from immunoSEQ multiplex PCR; TCRdb stores just in-frame clones and leaves some out. Among about 230,000 clones, about 88% were seen once, and the ten largest hold 0.2% to 0.25%. The sequenced sample was PBMCs. All receptors derive from a girl aged 2-9 years in good health and CMV-seronegative. The CDR3 runs from the conserved cysteine through the conserved F or W. A D gene is named only where the DNA matches it firmly. The size of a clone is reported for some rows only, either as once, few or many, or as a class for expanded clones.

j_call: TRBJ2-1; v_call: TRBV5-1; d_call: -; clone_size: -; cdr3_length: 14; cdr3_nt: TGCGCCAGCAGCTTGGGACTCCAGAACAATGAGCAGTTCTTC; cdr3_aa: CASSLGLQNNEQFF
j_call: TRBJ1-5; v_call: TRBV6-6; d_call: -; clone_size: -; cdr3_length: 15; cdr3_nt: TGTGCCAGCAGCGACAGAGCTCTTAGCAATCAGCCCCAGCATTTT; cdr3_aa: CASSDRALSNQPQHF
j_call: TRBJ2-7; v_call: TRBV5-5; d_call: -; clone_size: -; cdr3_length: 16; cdr3_nt: TGTGCCAGCAGCTTGGCCCCCAGCGGGTTCTCCTACGAGCAGTACTTC; cdr3_aa: CASSLAPSGFSYEQYF
j_call: TRBJ1-4; v_call: TRBV6-6; d_call: -; clone_size: -; cdr3_length: 15; cdr3_nt: TGTGCCAGCTCAACTTCGGGCCCCCGAGGGGAAAAACTGTTTTTT; cdr3_aa: CASSTSGPRGEKLFF
j_call: TRBJ2-7; v_call: TRBV5-1; d_call: -; clone_size: -; cdr3_length: 13; cdr3_nt: TGCGCCAGCAGCTTGGGGCGGCTCTACGAGCAGTACTTC; cdr3_aa: CASSLGRLYEQYF
j_call: TRBJ1-2; v_call: TRBV9; d_call: -; clone_size: -; cdr3_length: 14; cdr3_nt: TGTGCCAGCAGCACACCGGGACATGATTTTGGCTACACCTTC; cdr3_aa: CASSTPGHDFGYTF
j_call: TRBJ2-4; v_call: TRBV5-6; d_call: TRBD2; clone_size: -; cdr3_length: 15; cdr3_nt: TGTGCCAGCAGCTTGTTGCGGGGGGATGGAAACATTCAGTACTTC; cdr3_aa: CASSLLRGDGNIQYF
j_call: TRBJ1-5; v_call: TRBV10-3; d_call: TRBD1; clone_size: -; cdr3_length: 13; cdr3_nt: TGTGCCATCAGCTTAGACAGGGGGCAGCCCCAGCATTTT; cdr3_aa: CAISLDRGQPQHF
j_call: TRBJ2-7; v_call: TRBV6-1; d_call: TRBD1; clone_size: -; cdr3_length: 15; cdr3_nt: TGTGCCAGCAGTAGCGAACGGGACAGCTCCTACGAGCAGTACTTC; cdr3_aa: CASSSERDSSYEQYF
j_call: TRBJ1-1; v_call: TRBV5-4; d_call: -; clone_size: -; cdr3_length: 15; cdr3_nt: TGTGCCAGCAGCTTGGCCGGGGGGGGGAGAACTGAAGCTTTCTTT; cdr3_aa: CASSLAGGGRTEAFF
j_call: TRBJ2-7; v_call: TRBV12-2; d_call: -; clone_size: -; cdr3_length: 16; cdr3_nt: TGTGCAAGTCGCGCCCGACCTGGGAGGGATTCCTACGAGCAGTACTTC; cdr3_aa: CASRARPGRDSYEQYF
j_call: TRBJ2-1; v_call: TRBV7-2; d_call: TRBD1; clone_size: -; cdr3_length: 12; cdr3_nt: TGTGCCAGCAAAGCACAGGGGAATGAGCAGTTCTTC; cdr3_aa: CASKAQGNEQFF
j_call: TRBJ2-1; v_call: TRBV10-1; d_call: TRBD2; clone_size: -; cdr3_length: 17; cdr3_nt: TGCGCCAGCAGTGAGTCGATTGCGGGGGTCGCCTACAATGAGCAGTTCTTC; cdr3_aa: CASSESIAGVAYNEQFF
j_call: TRBJ2-7; v_call: TRBV2; d_call: -; clone_size: -; cdr3_length: 12; cdr3_nt: TGTGCCAGCACAAAGACCAGCGACGAGCAGTACTTC; cdr3_aa: CASTKTSDEQYF
j_call: TRBJ1-1; v_call: TRBV2; d_call: TRBD1; clone_size: -; cdr3_length: 16; cdr3_nt: TGTGCCAGCAGTGATTTGCAGGGGGGAATGAACACTGAAGCTTTCTTT; cdr3_aa: CASSDLQGGMNTEAFF
j_call: TRBJ2-1; v_call: TRBV4-2; d_call: TRBD2; clone_size: -; cdr3_length: 16; cdr3_nt: TGTGCCAGCAGCCAAGATTCCCCGGGGGGGTACAATGAGCAGTTCTTC; cdr3_aa: CASSQDSPGGYNEQFF
j_call: TRBJ1-2; v_call: TRBV30; d_call: -; clone_size: few; cdr3_length: 15; cdr3_nt: TGTGCCTGGGGGAACTTCGACAGCCTCTACTATGGCTACACCTTC; cdr3_aa: CAWGNFDSLYYGYTF
j_call: TRBJ2-1; v_call: TRBV27; d_call: -; clone_size: -; cdr3_length: 16; cdr3_nt: TGTGCCAGCAGTTTAAGCGGTGGCCACTCCTACAATGAGCAGTTCTTC; cdr3_aa: CASSLSGGHSYNEQFF
j_call: TRBJ1-2; v_call: TRBV6-1; d_call: TRBD1; clone_size: -; cdr3_length: 13; cdr3_nt: TGTGCCAGCAGTATTCAGGGGGACTATGGCTACACCTTC; cdr3_aa: CASSIQGDYGYTF
j_call: TRBJ2-7; v_call: TRBV6-1; d_call: TRBD1; clone_size: -; cdr3_length: 14; cdr3_nt: TGTGCCAGCATGAAGGGACAGGGGAGACCCGAGCAGTACTTC; cdr3_aa: CASMKGQGRPEQYF
j_call: TRBJ2-1; v_call: TRBV9; d_call: -; clone_size: -; cdr3_length: 14; cdr3_nt: TGTGCCAGCAGCGTAGCTACTGGGCGCGATGAGCAGTTCTTC; cdr3_aa: CASSVATGRDEQFF
j_call: TRBJ2-7; v_call: TRBV18; d_call: -; clone_size: -; cdr3_length: 13; cdr3_nt: TGTGCCAGCTCGGGGGGAGAGTCCTACGAGCAGTACTTC; cdr3_aa: CASSGGESYEQYF
j_call: TRBJ2-2; v_call: TRBV14; d_call: TRBD2; clone_size: -; cdr3_length: 17; cdr3_nt: TGTGCCAGCAGCCAAGAAAGGGAGGGACTACGGGCCGGGGAGCTGTTTTTT; cdr3_aa: CASSQEREGLRAGELFF
j_call: TRBJ2-7; v_call: TRBV20-1; d_call: -; clone_size: -; cdr3_length: 11; cdr3_nt: TGCAGTGCTAGACACTCCTACGAGCAGTACTTC; cdr3_aa: CSARHSYEQYF
j_call: TRBJ2-1; v_call: TRBV11-3; d_call: TRBD1; clone_size: -; cdr3_length: 13; cdr3_nt: TGTGCCAGCAGCTCACGACAGGGGAATGAGCAGTTCTTC; cdr3_aa: CASSSRQGNEQFF
j_call: TRBJ2-2; v_call: TRBV5-6; d_call: -; clone_size: -; cdr3_length: 16; cdr3_nt: TGTGCCAGCAGCTTCGGCGCAGGGCCTTGGGCCGGGGAGCTGTTTTTT; cdr3_aa: CASSFGAGPWAGELFF
j_call: TRBJ2-7; v_call: TRBV10-3; d_call: TRBD1; clone_size: -; cdr3_length: 16; cdr3_nt: TGTGCCATCAGTGAGTCTCCGGGACAGGTAGGGAACGAGCAGTACTTC; cdr3_aa: CAISESPGQVGNEQYF
j_call: TRBJ1-2; v_call: TRBV15; d_call: -; clone_size: -; cdr3_length: 15; cdr3_nt: TGTGCCACCAGCAGAGATTCTCGGGGGGCCTATGGCTACACCTTC; cdr3_aa: CATSRDSRGAYGYTF
j_call: TRBJ2-7; v_call: TRBV7-6; d_call: TRBD1; clone_size: -; cdr3_length: 15; cdr3_nt: TGTGCCAGCAGCATTAGGACAGGGGTGGACTACGAGCAGTACTTC; cdr3_aa: CASSIRTGVDYEQYF
j_call: TRBJ2-7; v_call: TRBV6-1; d_call: TRBD1; clone_size: -; cdr3_length: 13; cdr3_nt: TGTGCCAGCAGGGTGGGACAGACCTACGAGCAGTACTTC; cdr3_aa: CASRVGQTYEQYF
j_call: TRBJ1-4; v_call: TRBV6-1; d_call: -; clone_size: few; cdr3_length: 17; cdr3_nt: TGTGCCAGCAGTGGAAGCCCCGGGACAACAACTAATGAAAAACTGTTTTTT; cdr3_aa: CASSGSPGTTTNEKLFF
j_call: TRBJ2-7; v_call: TRBV5-1; d_call: TRBD2; clone_size: -; cdr3_length: 17; cdr3_nt: TGCGCCAGCAGCTTGGAGGCTAGCGGGATCAGCTCCTACGAGCAGTACTTC; cdr3_aa: CASSLEASGISSYEQYF
j_call: TRBJ1-5; v_call: TRBV7-8; d_call: TRBD1; clone_size: -; cdr3_length: 18; cdr3_nt: TGTGCCAGCAGCCTAAGAGACAGGGGGCTCTATAGCAATCAGCCCCAGCATTTT; cdr3_aa: CASSLRDRGLYSNQPQHF